This entry features one TCR beta chain sequence. What it recognizes is unknown. The protocol was immunoSEQ multiplex PCR, while the TCRdb copy is restricted to in-frame clones and leaves out a portion. The sample has 60,000 to 75,000 clones, roughly 90% seen once; the top ten hold around 2.6%. This sample is part of a study of graft-versus-host responses after intestinal transplantation. General study findings and limits: Individuals carrying graft-donor T cell macrochimerism showed high graft-versus-host to host-versus-graft clonal ratios in allografts.

The germline V gene has CDR1 MDHEN and CDR2 SYDVKM. The CDR3 is made up of 16 amino acids. Trimming cost V 3 bases and J 8 bases; bases outside gene matches: 12. This TCR was recovered from a human donor who received an intestinal transplant. The chain joins TRBV28 to TRBJ2-1; TRBD2 matches at 8 bases. This specimen was unstimulated CD8+ T cells sorted from spleen or lymph node cells, taken before intestinal transplant. DNA for the CDR3: TGTGCCAGCAGTTTGAGCGGGGGCACCTCTAGTGATGAGCAGTTCTTC. Protein product: CASSLSGGTSSDEQFF. Drawing the rest from reference TRBV28 and TRBJ2-1, the complete variable domain is DVKVTQSSRYLVKRTGEKVFLECVQDMDHENMFWYRQDPGLGLRLIYFSYDVKMKEKGDIPEGYSVSREKKERFSLILESASTNQTSMYLCASSLSGGTSSDEQFFGPGTRLTVL.